This TCR beta chain emerged from a study of T cells in Graves' hyperthyroidism and ophthalmopathy. This clonotype was seen ten or more times. The antigen is unknown. The investigators amplified TCR beta CDR3 regions from RNA transcripts. HTBI primers were used for first-round RT-PCR of the TCR CDR3. One entry per CDR3 protein results from TCRdb running MiXCR on the multiplex PCR reads. This table holds 600,000 to 700,000 distinct CDR3 sequences, roughly 14% found once. Study-wide points: The model's output predicted ophthalmopathy at a median of around 6.9 months prior to onset.

This CDR3 has 13 residues. CDR1 is MDHEN, CDR2 SYDVKM, per germline. J gave up 5 bases and V 7 bases, and 8 bases lay outside the gene matches. The TCR was taken from a woman in her thirties or forties with Graves' ophthalmopathy. J is TRBJ2-7 and V is TRBV28, with TRBD1 matching 7 bases. The sequenced sample consisted of blood. The CDR3 DNA is TGTGCCAGCATAGAGGGGGCGAGGGACGAGCAGTACTTC. Residues: CASIEGARDEQYF.